The clone carrying this TCR beta chain was observed a single time. The CDR3 is 17 amino acids. The germline V gene has CDR1 SGHTA and CDR2 FQGNSA. The trim removed 5 bases at V and 6 bases at J, leaving 14 bases unmatched. Only in-frame clones appear in the TCRdb table, and some are missing; sequencing was by immunoSEQ multiplex PCR. The sample has 150,000 to 200,000 clones, roughly 90% seen once. The data derive from a study of blood T cell repertoires in COVID-19. Overall study: There were acute and convalescent COVID-19 samples, and they came from the United States, Italy and Spain. PBMCs, B-cell-depleted T cells, or T cells were the source of the cDNA or gDNA that made up the material.

The specimen was peripheral blood. The chain uses TRBV7-2 and TRBJ1-1, with 11 bases lining up with TRBD1. This TCR came from a man in his 70s with active or convalescent COVID-19. The chain's CDR3 is CASSPHRDRGIWAEAFF. The CDR3 DNA reads TGTGCCAGCAGCCCCCACCGGGACAGGGGGATCTGGGCTGAAGCTTTCTTT.